The next 16 T cell receptor beta chains were all read from a single sample in a study of blood T cell repertoires in COVID-19. Only in-frame clones appear in the TCRdb table, and some are missing; sequencing was by immunoSEQ multiplex PCR. The table has approximately 150,000 clones, approximately 84% seen once; the top ten hold nearly 3.5%. The sample taken for sequencing was PBMCs or T cells enriched from blood (not recorded which). These receptors came from a woman between 50 and 59 years old with acute COVID-19.

The chain combines TRBV11-2 with TRBJ1-4; D is uncertain. The CDR3 runs 13 residues. Germline V CDR1 and CDR2: SGHAT, FQNNGV. Trimming cost V 3 bases and J 12 bases, with 14 bases left between them. The CDR3, as DNA: TGTGCCAGCAGCTTTTTTGCGGGGAGTGAACTGTTTTTT. Protein: CASSFFAGSELFF.

The chain couples TRBV7-9 to TRBJ1-2; unclear D gene. In germline, CDR1 is SEHNR, CDR2 FQNEAQ (reference sequence). V shed 5 bases and J shed 6 bases, with 10 bases lying between them. The CDR3 has 12 residues. CDR3 residues: CASSQRVDGYTF. CDR3 bases: TGTGCCAGCAGCCAGAGGGTGGATGGCTACACCTTC.

The chain combines TRBV28 with TRBJ1-1; D is perhaps TRBD1 (5 bases). Between the trimmed V and J ends, which lost 5 bases and 11 bases, there was a span of 24 bases. This CDR3 comprises 15 residues. The germline V gene encodes CDR1 MDHEN and CDR2 SYDVKM. The CDR3 region is CASSTNQSPGTVAFF. DNA of the CDR3: TGTGCCAGCAGTACCAACCAAAGTCCCGGGACTGTGGCTTTCTTT.

The chain links TRBV5-6 to TRBJ1-2, with 7 bases aligning to TRBD1. The J segment lost 4 bases and the V segment lost 4 bases, leaving 7 bases of the junction unmatched. Germline assignment: CDR1 SGHDT and CDR2 YYEEEE. The CDR3 totals 14 residues. The DNA of the CDR3 is TGTGCCAGCAGCCAACAGGGGCGGGCCTATGGCTACACCTTC. Its protein product is CASSQQGRAYGYTF.

The chain carries TRBV2 and TRBJ1-5, with D unclear. Trimming removed 2 bases at V and 0 bases at J, with 5 bases between. This CDR3 is 14 amino acids long. Germline CDR1 reads SNHLY; CDR2 reads FYNNEI. CDR3 region: CASSEQNSNQPQHF. The CDR3 nucleotides read TGTGCCAGCAGTGAACAGAATAGCAATCAGCCCCAGCATTTT.

The V and J genes are TRBV27 and TRBJ2-2, with 10 bases that match TRBD1. The CDR3 has 14 amino acids. The germline CDR1 and CDR2 sequences are MNHEY and SMNVEV (reference sequence). V lost 4 bases and J lost 4; bases outside the gene matches: 0. CDR3 nucleotides: TGTGCCAGCAGTTGGGACAGGGGCACCGGGGAGCTGTTTTTT. Amino acid sequence: CASSWDRGTGELFF.

The chain employs TRBV7-9 and TRBJ2-1, with TRBD2 matching over 9 bases. Germline V gene lookup returns CDR1 SEHNR and CDR2 FQNEAQ (reference sequence). Trimming cost V 5 bases and J 4 bases; bases outside gene matches: 6. The CDR3 totals 15 residues. The CDR3 is CASSPGLAIYNEQFF. DNA for the CDR3: TGTGCCAGCAGCCCCGGACTAGCGATTTACAATGAGCAGTTCTTC.

The chain joins TRBV5-1 to TRBJ2-1; 14 bases are shared with TRBD2. CDR1 is SGHRS, CDR2 YFSETQ, per germline. Unmatched junction bases numbered 5, after V lost 0 bases and J lost 12 bases. The CDR3 totals 15 residues. This CDR3 is CASSLGTSGRSLQFF. The CDR3 DNA reads as TGCGCCAGCAGCTTGGGGACTAGCGGGAGGTCCCTGCAGTTCTTC.

The rearrangement uses TRBV7-7 and TRBJ2-5; 11 positions match TRBD1. This CDR3 region has 15 residues. The junction had 3 bases not matched to a gene; V was cut back by 5 bases and J by 1 base. Germline lookup yields CDR1 SSHAT and CDR2 FNYEAQ (reference sequence). The CDR3 bases are TGTGCCAGCAGCCCCGGGACAGGGGGCCAAGAGACCCAGTACTTC. Its protein is CASSPGTGGQETQYF.

This chain links TRBV5-6 with TRBJ2-1, with TRBD2 as a possible D gene (6 bases). Germline assignment: CDR1 SGHDT and CDR2 YYEEEE. Between the trimmed V and J ends, which lost 0 bases and 8 bases, there was a span of 15 bases. The CDR3 is made up of 15 amino acids. The CDR3 spells CASSLGQGGGYEQFF. Here the CDR3 DNA reads TGTGCCAGCAGCTTGGGACAAGGAGGAGGGTATGAGCAGTTCTTC.

The J gene is TRBJ2-5, the V gene TRBV30, with D unresolved. Trimming removed 2 bases from V and 5 bases from J, with 6 bases in between. Germline V gene sequence: CDR1 GTSNPN, CDR2 SVGIG (reference sequence). There are 11 residues in the CDR3. CDR3 protein: CAWSPSETQYF. For the CDR3, the DNA is TGTGCCTGGAGTCCCTCCGAGACCCAGTACTTC. The full variable domain, rest sourced from reference TRBV30 and TRBJ2-5, is SQTIHQWPATLVQPVGSPLSLECTVEGTSNPNLYWYRQAAGRGLQLLFYSVGIGQISSEVPQNLSASRPQDRQFILSSKKLLLSDSGFYLCAWSPSETQYFGPGTRLLVL.

V is TRBV14 and J is TRBJ1-5, with 7 nucleotides matching TRBD1. V was pared by 6 bases and J by 3 bases, with 8 bases of the junction left unmatched. There are 15 residues in the CDR3. Germline V gene lookup returns CDR1 SGHDN and CDR2 FVKESK. CDR3 DNA sequence: TGTGCCAGCAGGACAGGGCACCCGGTCAATCAGCCCCAGCATTTT. Its translation is CASRTGHPVNQPQHF.

The chain combines TRBV18 with TRBJ1-4; perhaps TRBD1 as D (5 bases). The V gene lost 0 bases and the J gene lost 8 bases, with 10 bases spanning the gap. Germline CDR1 KGHSH, CDR2 LQKENI. This CDR3 contains 14 residues. The CDR3 DNA reads TGTGCCAGCTCACCACCCTCAGGGTTGGAAAAACTGTTTTTT. Its translation: CASSPPSGLEKLFF.

This rearrangement joins TRBV10-2 to TRBJ1-5; the match to TRBD1 covers 9 bases. The germline gives CDR1 WSHSY, CDR2 SAAADI. The V gene end was trimmed by 7 bases and the J gene end by 1 base; junction bases not matched to a gene: 2. This CDR3 is built from 14 residues. The CDR3 sequence is CASTGQGSNQPQHF. The CDR3 bases are TGCGCCAGCACGGGACAGGGAAGCAATCAGCCCCAGCATTTT.

J is TRBJ2-5 and V is TRBV11-3; 8 bases are a match to TRBD2. CDR1 and CDR2 (germline): SGHNT, YENEEA. CDR3 size: 15 residues. Losses at the gene ends were 2 bases for V and 6 bases for J; bases not matched to a gene: 8. The CDR3 DNA sequence: TGTGCCAGCAGCTTACGGAGCGGGAGCGGGCAGACCCAGTACTTC. The encoded protein is CASSLRSGSGQTQYF.

CDR3 region: CASSQILANNEQFF. As DNA, the CDR3 is TGTGCCAGCAGCCAAATACTAGCGAACAATGAGCAGTTCTTC. The rearrangement joins TRBV7-9 to TRBJ2-1; 7 bases are shared with TRBD2. This CDR3 comprises 14 residues. The J segment lost 5 bases and the V segment lost 5 bases, leaving 6 bases of the junction unmatched. Per the germline V gene, CDR1 is SEHNR and CDR2 is FQNEAQ (reference sequence).